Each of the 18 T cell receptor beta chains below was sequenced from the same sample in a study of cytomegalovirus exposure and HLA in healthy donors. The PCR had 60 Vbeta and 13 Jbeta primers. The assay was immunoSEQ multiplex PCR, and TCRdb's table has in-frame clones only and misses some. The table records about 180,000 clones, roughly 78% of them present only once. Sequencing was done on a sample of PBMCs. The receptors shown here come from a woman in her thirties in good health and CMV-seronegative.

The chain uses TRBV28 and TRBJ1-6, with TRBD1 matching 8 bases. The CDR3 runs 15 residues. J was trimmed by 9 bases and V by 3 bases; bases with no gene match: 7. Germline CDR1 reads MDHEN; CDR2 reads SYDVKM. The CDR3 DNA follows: TGTGCCAGCAGTTTGCAGGGGGCGCGTGGTTCACCCCTCCACTTT. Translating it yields CASSLQGARGSPLHF.

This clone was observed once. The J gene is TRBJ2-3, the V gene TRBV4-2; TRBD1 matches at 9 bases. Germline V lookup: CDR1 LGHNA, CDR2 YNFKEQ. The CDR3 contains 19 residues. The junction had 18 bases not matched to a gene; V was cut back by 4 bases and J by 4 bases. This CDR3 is CASSPRISGTGNVADTQYF. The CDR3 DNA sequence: TGTGCCAGCAGCCCAAGAATTTCCGGGACAGGGAATGTTGCAGATACGCAGTATTTT.

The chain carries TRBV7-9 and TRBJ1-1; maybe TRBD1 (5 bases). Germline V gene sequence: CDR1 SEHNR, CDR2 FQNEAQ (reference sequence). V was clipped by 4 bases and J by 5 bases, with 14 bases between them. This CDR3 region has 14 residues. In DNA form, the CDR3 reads TGTGCCAGCAGCTATACAGGTGTGTGGACTGAAGCTTTCTTT. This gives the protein CASSYTGVWTEAFF.

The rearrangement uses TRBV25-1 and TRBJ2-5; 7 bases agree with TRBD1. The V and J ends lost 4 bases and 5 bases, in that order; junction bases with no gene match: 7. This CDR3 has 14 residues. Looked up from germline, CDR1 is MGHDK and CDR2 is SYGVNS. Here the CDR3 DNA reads TGTGCCAGCAGTGGACAGGGTGGGGAGGAGACCCAGTACTTC. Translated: CASSGQGGEETQYF.

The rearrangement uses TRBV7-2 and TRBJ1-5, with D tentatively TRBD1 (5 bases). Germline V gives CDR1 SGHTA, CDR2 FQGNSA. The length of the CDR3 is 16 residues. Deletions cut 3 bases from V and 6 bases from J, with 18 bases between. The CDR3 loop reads CASSLFGQGVGQPQHF. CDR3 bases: TGTGCCAGCAGCTTGTTTGGGCAGGGTGTTGGTCAGCCCCAGCATTTT.

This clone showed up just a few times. Here the CDR3 reads CASSPWTGGEQYF. CDR3 in DNA: TGTGCCAGCAGCCCATGGACAGGTGGGGAGCAGTACTTC. This rearrangement joins TRBV5-5 to TRBJ2-7, with 7 bases fitting TRBD1. The CDR3 loop spans 13 amino acids. J gave up 7 bases and V 4 bases, and 8 bases lay outside the gene matches. In germline, CDR1 is SGHKS, CDR2 YYEKEE (reference sequence).

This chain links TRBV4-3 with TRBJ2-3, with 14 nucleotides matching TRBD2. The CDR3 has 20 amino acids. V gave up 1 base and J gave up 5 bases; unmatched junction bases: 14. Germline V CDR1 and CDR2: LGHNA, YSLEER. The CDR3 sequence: CASSQGILRPTSGGVDTQYF. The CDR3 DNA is TGCGCCAGCAGCCAAGGGATCCTTCGACCGACTAGCGGGGGGGTAGATACGCAGTATTTT.

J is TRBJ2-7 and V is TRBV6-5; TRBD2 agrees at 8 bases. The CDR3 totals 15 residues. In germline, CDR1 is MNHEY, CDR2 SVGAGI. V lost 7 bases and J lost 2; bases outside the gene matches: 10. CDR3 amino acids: CASNPERGFAYEQYF. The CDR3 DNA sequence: TGTGCCAGCAATCCGGAGCGGGGGTTTGCCTACGAGCAGTACTTC.

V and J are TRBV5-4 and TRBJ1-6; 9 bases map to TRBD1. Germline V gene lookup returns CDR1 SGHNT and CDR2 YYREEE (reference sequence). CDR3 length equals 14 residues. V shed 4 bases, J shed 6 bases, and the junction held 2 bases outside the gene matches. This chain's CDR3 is CASSIQGANSPLHF. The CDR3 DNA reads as TGTGCCAGCAGCATACAGGGGGCTAATTCACCCCTCCACTTT.

The CDR3 is CASSEVVYPLHF. In DNA, the CDR3 is TGTGCCAGCAGTGAGGTGGTCTACCCCCTCCACTTT. The V and J genes are TRBV2 and TRBJ1-6; D is unresolved. The CDR3 is made up of 12 amino acids. In germline, CDR1 is SNHLY, CDR2 FYNNEI. V lost 3 bases and J lost 13, with 10 bases in between.

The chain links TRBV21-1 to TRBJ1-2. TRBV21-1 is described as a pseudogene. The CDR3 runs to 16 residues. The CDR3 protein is CASSKGPRRTPWGYTF. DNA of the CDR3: TGTGCCAGCAGCAAAGGCCCTCGGAGGACCCCTTGGGGCTACACCTTC.

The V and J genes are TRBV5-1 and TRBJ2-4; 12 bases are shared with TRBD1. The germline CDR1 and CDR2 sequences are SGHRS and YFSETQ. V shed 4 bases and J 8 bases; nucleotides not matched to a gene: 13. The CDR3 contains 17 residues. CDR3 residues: CASSPTGTGGAGDIQYF. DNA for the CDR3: TGCGCCAGCAGCCCAACCGGGACAGGGGGCGCGGGAGACATTCAGTACTTC.

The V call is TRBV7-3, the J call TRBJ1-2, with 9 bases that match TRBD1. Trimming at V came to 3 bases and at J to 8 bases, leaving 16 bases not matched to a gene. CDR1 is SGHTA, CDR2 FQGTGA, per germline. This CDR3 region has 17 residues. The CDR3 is CASSFGARDRVPSGYTF. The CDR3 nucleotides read TGTGCCAGCAGCTTTGGTGCCCGGGACAGGGTTCCATCCGGCTACACCTTC.

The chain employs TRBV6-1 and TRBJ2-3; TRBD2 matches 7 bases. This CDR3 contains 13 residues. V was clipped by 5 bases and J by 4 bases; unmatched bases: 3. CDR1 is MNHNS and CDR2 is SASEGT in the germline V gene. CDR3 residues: CASSRTSADTQYF. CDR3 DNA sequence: TGTGCCAGCAGTAGAACTAGCGCAGATACGCAGTATTTT.

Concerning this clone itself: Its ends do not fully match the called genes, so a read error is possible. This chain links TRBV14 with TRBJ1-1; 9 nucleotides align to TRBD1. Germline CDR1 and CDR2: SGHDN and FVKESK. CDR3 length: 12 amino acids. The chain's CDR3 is CASSPGTGNLFF. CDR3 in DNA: TGTGCCAGCAGCCCCGGGACAGGGAACCTATTTTTT.

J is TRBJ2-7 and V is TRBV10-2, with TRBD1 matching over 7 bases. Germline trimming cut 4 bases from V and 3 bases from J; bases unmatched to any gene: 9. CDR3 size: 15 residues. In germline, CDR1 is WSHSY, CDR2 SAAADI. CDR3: CASSVVTGELYEQYF. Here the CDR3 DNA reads TGCGCCAGCAGTGTAGTAACAGGGGAACTCTACGAGCAGTACTTC.

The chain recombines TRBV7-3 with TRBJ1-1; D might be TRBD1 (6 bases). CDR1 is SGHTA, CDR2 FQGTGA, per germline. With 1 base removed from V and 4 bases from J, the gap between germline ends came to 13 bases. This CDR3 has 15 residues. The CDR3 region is CASSLMAGVPTEAFF. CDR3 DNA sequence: TGTGCCAGCAGCTTAATGGCAGGGGTCCCCACTGAAGCTTTCTTT.

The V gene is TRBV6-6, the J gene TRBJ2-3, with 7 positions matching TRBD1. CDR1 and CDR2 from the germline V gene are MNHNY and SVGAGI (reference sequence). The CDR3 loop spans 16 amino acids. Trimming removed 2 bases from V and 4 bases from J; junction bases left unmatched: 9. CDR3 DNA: TGTGCCAGCAGTTACCAAGACAGGGAGAGCGCAGATACGCAGTATTTT. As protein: CASSYQDRESADTQYF.